Listed below are T cell receptor beta chains from one sample, sequenced in a study of blood T cell repertoires in COVID-19. The method was immunoSEQ multiplex PCR; TCRdb's version includes in-frame clones alone and lacks a portion of them. This table holds fewer than 200,000 clones, about 79% found once. Specimen: peripheral blood. The receptors derive from a woman in her seventies with acute or convalescent COVID-19. Both conserved end residues are part of each CDR3.

V gene | CDR3 protein
TRBV3-1/TRBV3-2 | CASRRGVGRGELFF
TRBV20-1 | CSASMSGVEQYF
TRBV5-4 | CASSFGGKETQYF
TRBV5-1 | CASSLTGSWYQETQYF
TRBV5-1 | CASSLAAGVSDTQYF
TRBV3-1/TRBV3-2 | CASAGLGGSYEQYF
TRBV29-1 | CSVELSRTQYF
TRBV2 | CASIGQDRGLNEQFF
TRBV10-3 | CAIGGGRDTGELFF
TRBV4-1 | CASSLQTSGAQEQYF
TRBV29-1 | CSVEARTGRSEAFF
TRBV2 | CATSYGANTGELFF
TRBV18 | CASSWTSGRPGELFF
TRBV21-1 | CASSKAPRGYRNNEQFF
TRBV7-2 | CASSLALVQGQYF
TRBV10-2 | CASTESGITYNEQFF
TRBV7-3 | CASSPGLAGFTDTQYF
TRBV7-2 | CASSLGTGINSPLHF
TRBV6-5 | CASSYGGGGQPQHF
TRBV5-6 | CASSFDLRGDNEQFF
TRBV3-1/TRBV3-2 | CASSQDRGYQETQYF
TRBV5-6 | CASSFLRVLGGNEQYF
TRBV10-3 | CAIGGRGADQPQHF
TRBV5-1 | CASSPTMDRSGEKLFF
TRBV2 | CASSSQREVGELFF
TRBV6-6 | CASSTPSSYEQYF
TRBV27 | CASSLTNRGEKLFF
TRBV6-6 | CASSYSKDARNEKLFF
TRBV7-9 | CASSFVLAGPNEQFF
TRBV7-2 | CASSPASFLAVEQYF
TRBV10-3 | CAISQGARYGYTF
TRBV29-1 | CSVQMNTEAFF
TRBV5-4 | CASSDVGQDYGYTF